Listed here are 27 T cell receptor beta chains from one sample, sequenced in a study of cytomegalovirus exposure and HLA in healthy donors. Primers for the PCR totalled 60 Vbeta and 13 Jbeta. Sequencing was performed with immunoSEQ multiplex PCR; in TCRdb, only in-frame clones are kept and a portion is missing. The sample contains approximately 240,000 clones, 77% of which appear only once. Input material: PBMCs. Source of these receptors: a woman in her sixties in good health and CMV-seropositive.

The V call is TRBV7-2, the J call TRBJ1-1; the D gene is possibly TRBD1 (5 bases). Trimming shortened V by 1 base and J by 4 bases, and 13 bases separated the two germline ends. The germline V gene has CDR1 SGHTA and CDR2 FQGNSA. The CDR3 loop spans 15 amino acids. The DNA of the CDR3 is TGTGCCAGCAGCTTAGTTTACGGGGGGGGCACTGAAGCTTTCTTT. Its protein is CASSLVYGGGTEAFF.

This clone appeared a few times. The chain joins TRBV7-3 to TRBJ1-1, with D perhaps matching TRBD1 (6 bases). With 5 bases removed from V and 0 bases from J, the gap between germline ends came to 7 bases. Germline CDR1 reads SGHTA; CDR2 reads FQGTGA. This CDR3 is built from 13 residues. For the CDR3, the DNA is TGTGCCAGCAGCAGGACAGTGAACACTGAAGCTTTCTTT. Translation: CASSRTVNTEAFF.

A single count supports this clone. The V gene is TRBV7-9, the J gene TRBJ1-2; D possibly corresponds to TRBD1 (5 bases). V lost 3 bases and J lost 3, with 11 bases in between. The CDR3 is made up of 14 amino acids. The V gene's germline CDR1 is SEHNR and CDR2 FQNEAQ (reference sequence). CDR3 amino acids: CASSLRDEDYGYTF. The CDR3 DNA sequence: TGTGCCAGCAGCTTGCGGGACGAGGACTATGGCTACACCTTC. Supplemented by reference TRBV7-9 and TRBJ1-2, the full variable domain reads DTGVSQNPRHKITKRGQNVTFRCDPISEHNRLYWYRQTLGQGPEFLTYFQNEAQLEKSRLLSDRFSAERPKGSFSTLEIQRTEQGDSAMYLCASSLRDEDYGYTFGSGTRLTVV.

This sequence joins TRBV15 and TRBJ1-2, with D uncertain. Trimming cost V 4 bases and J 8 bases, with 20 bases left between them. The CDR3 runs to 15 residues. Germline V gives CDR1 LNHNV, CDR2 YYDKDF (reference sequence). CDR3 region: CATSISPPGGAGYTF. Here the CDR3 DNA reads TGTGCCACCAGCATCTCCCCCCCCGGCGGCGCGGGCTACACCTTC. The complete variable domain, with remaining parts taken from reference TRBV15 and TRBJ1-2, reads DAMVIQNPRYQVTQFGKPVTLSCSQTLNHNVMYWYQQKSSQAPKLLFHYYDKDFNNEADTPDNFQSRRPNTSFCFLDIRSPGLGDTAMYLCATSISPPGGAGYTFGSGTRLTVV.

This chain uses TRBV11-2 with TRBJ1-4, with 10 positions matching TRBD1. The CDR3 extends over 17 amino acids. V dropped 1 base and J dropped 1; count of bases not matched to a gene: 3. Germline CDR1 reads SGHAT; CDR2 reads FQNNGV. CDR3 protein: CASSLVGQGLTNEKLFF. Written as DNA, the CDR3 is TGTGCCAGCAGCTTAGTGGGACAGGGGTTAACTAATGAAAAACTGTTTTTT.

Written as DNA, the CDR3 is TGTGCCTCACGTTACTCGGGACAGGGGACAGATACGCAGTATTTT. It yields the protein CASRYSGQGTDTQYF. The chain recombines TRBV30 with TRBJ2-3; 10 bases agree with TRBD1. The CDR3 sequence is 15 residues long. With 7 bases clipped from V and 3 bases from J, the junction kept 10 bases outside the gene matches. CDR1 and CDR2 from the germline V gene are GTSNPN and SVGIG (reference sequence).

This clone was recorded a few times. This CDR3 reads CASTRTEIYNSPLHF. The CDR3 region has the DNA TGTGCCAGCACCCGGACAGAGATCTATAATTCACCCCTCCACTTT. The chain uses TRBV2 and TRBJ1-6, with TRBD1 as a possible D gene (6 bases). Germline values: CDR1 SNHLY, CDR2 FYNNEI. V dropped 7 bases and J dropped 3 bases, with 13 bases sitting between them. The CDR3 runs to 15 residues.

The chain couples TRBV30 to TRBJ2-1; tentatively, D is TRBD1 (5 bases). CDR1 is GTSNPN, CDR2 SVGIG, per germline (reference sequence). CDR3 length: 16 amino acids. V was pared by 5 bases and J by 2 bases, with 19 bases between. CDR3 region: CAWDSSFAAPYNEQFF. The DNA for the CDR3 is TGTGCCTGGGACAGTTCCTTTGCGGCCCCCTACAATGAGCAGTTCTTC.

The table lists this clone with a count of one. One end of the junction fails to match germline, which may point to a read error. Within the sample, other DNA sequences also encode this same CDR3. The CDR3 DNA is TGTGCCAGCTCACCACCGGAAGTCAGGGGAGGGGTAACCCCAATTGACTTC. As protein: CASSPPEVRGGVTPIDF. The rearrangement uses TRBV18 and TRBJ2-4, with a possible D match to TRBD2 (7 bases). Germline V gives CDR1 KGHSH, CDR2 LQKENI. The CDR3 is 17 residues long.

The chain is built from TRBV7-2 and TRBJ2-1; the match to TRBD2 covers 9 bases. The germline gives CDR1 SGHTA, CDR2 FQGNSA. The CDR3 loop spans 17 amino acids. Unmatched junction bases numbered 10, after V lost 1 base and J lost 6 bases. The CDR3: CASSLVAPAGGGNEQFF. CDR3 nucleotide sequence: TGTGCCAGCAGCTTAGTGGCGCCAGCGGGGGGAGGCAATGAGCAGTTCTTC.

The chain employs TRBV10-3 and TRBJ2-1; D uncertain. The CDR3 is 12 residues long. V was cut by 3 bases and J by 10 bases, with 10 bases left in between. Germline-derived CDR1 and CDR2 are ENHRY and SYGVKD. The CDR3 region has the DNA TGTGCCATCAGTGACCCTATCGGGGAGCAGTTCTTC. Amino acids: CAISDPIGEQFF.

This sequence joins TRBV30 and TRBJ1-1; a possible D gene is TRBD1 (5 bases). Trimming shortened V by 0 bases and J by 0 bases, and 5 bases separated the two germline ends. The CDR3 runs 13 residues. Germline CDR1 reads GTSNPN; CDR2 reads SVGIG (reference sequence). The CDR3 DNA sequence: TGTGCCTGGAGTGTAGGGGTGAACACTGAAGCTTTCTTT. As protein: CAWSVGVNTEAFF.

V and J are TRBV6-1 and TRBJ2-7; TRBD1 matches 7 bases. CDR3 length: 12 residues. Trimming took 6 bases from V and 6 from J; bases not matched to a gene: 5. The V gene's germline CDR1 is MNHNS and CDR2 SASEGT. DNA for the CDR3: TGTGCCAGCAGGACAGGGTCGGTCGAGCAGTACTTC. Amino acids: CASRTGSVEQYF.

The V call is TRBV19, the J call TRBJ1-4; weak D call: TRBD1 (5 bases). This CDR3 is built from 16 residues. Deletions cut 2 bases from V and 3 bases from J, with 13 bases between. Germline assignment: CDR1 LNHDA and CDR2 SQIVND (reference sequence). CDR3 sequence: CASSITGRVSNEKLFF. DNA of the CDR3: TGTGCCAGTAGTATAACAGGCAGGGTGTCTAATGAAAAACTGTTTTTT.

This clone came up a few times. The chain uses TRBV5-5 and TRBJ2-7, with 9 bases identical to TRBD2. The CDR3 sequence is 18 residues long. From germline, CDR1 is SGHKS and CDR2 YYEKEE (reference sequence). V was clipped by 0 bases and J by 0 bases; unmatched bases: 10. CDR3 DNA: TGTGCCAGCAGCTTGGGGATTTCCCTAGCGGGGTACTCCTACGAGCAGTACTTC. It yields the protein CASSLGISLAGYSYEQYF.

The chain carries TRBV10-3 and TRBJ2-1, with a tentative D call TRBD2 (6 bases). Germline loops: CDR1 ENHRY, CDR2 SYGVKD. The CDR3 is 13 amino acids. With 10 bases removed from V and 8 bases from J, the gap between germline ends came to 18 bases. This chain's CDR3 is CASELAVGHEQFF. The CDR3 DNA reads TGTGCCAGTGAACTAGCAGTGGGCCATGAGCAGTTCTTC.

J is TRBJ2-7 and V is TRBV6-5, with D possibly matching TRBD2 (5 bases). The V end lost 6 bases, the J end lost 3 bases, and 12 bases lay between the germline ends. This CDR3 spans 13 amino acids. Per germline, CDR1 MNHEY and CDR2 SVGAGI. The CDR3 sequence: CASSRSEGYEQYF. CDR3 sequence (DNA): TGTGCCAGCAGCCGTAGCGAGGGCTACGAGCAGTACTTC.

This clone has just one count. V and J are TRBV18 and TRBJ1-2; a weak D match, TRBD1 (6 bases). CDR1 is KGHSH, CDR2 LQKENI, per germline. The CDR3 is made up of 14 amino acids. Trimming removed 2 bases at V and 8 bases at J, with 15 bases between. CDR3 DNA: TGTGCCAGCTCACCAAGTCACAGGGAGACAGGCTACACCTTC. Its protein product is CASSPSHRETGYTF. Variable domain in full (rest from reference TRBV18 and TRBJ1-2): NAGVMQNPRHLVRRRGQEARLRCSPMKGHSHVYWYRQLPEEGLKFMVYLQKENIIDESGMPKERFSAEFPKEGPSILRIQQVVRGDSAAYFCASSPSHRETGYTFGSGTRLTVV.

This clone was seen only a few times. V usage is TRBV19 and J usage is TRBJ2-1; 8 bases line up with TRBD2. V lost 3 bases, J lost 7 bases, and 8 bases stayed unmatched. The germline CDR1 and CDR2 sequences are LNHDA and SQIVND (reference sequence). The CDR3 totals 15 residues. CDR3 in amino acids: CASSMGIAGWNEQFF. The CDR3 region has the DNA TGTGCCAGTAGTATGGGAATAGCGGGATGGAATGAGCAGTTCTTC.

The chain has TRBV5-4 and TRBJ1-1; 7 positions agree with TRBD1. The V gene end was trimmed by 4 bases and the J gene end by 4 bases; junction bases not matched to a gene: 10. This CDR3 is built from 15 residues. Looked up from germline, CDR1 is SGHNT and CDR2 is YYREEE (reference sequence). DNA of the CDR3: TGTGCCAGCAGCGCTAACAGGGGCTCTGGCACTGAAGCTTTCTTT. The encoded protein is CASSANRGSGTEAFF.

For the CDR3, the DNA is TGTGCCAGCATCTTGGACAGGAACACTGAAGCTTTCTTT. This gives the protein CASILDRNTEAFF. The gene calls are TRBV6-1 and TRBJ1-1; TRBD1 might be the D (6 bases). Deletions cut 7 bases from V and 1 base from J, with 10 bases between. This CDR3 is 13 amino acids long. Germline CDR1 is MNHNS and CDR2 is SASEGT.

The chain is built from TRBV28 and TRBJ1-4; D gene unclear. The germline gives CDR1 MDHEN, CDR2 SYDVKM. CDR3 length equals 12 residues. Trimming shortened V by 6 bases and J by 13 bases, and 15 bases separated the two germline ends. The CDR3 is CASSLSGRGLFF. The CDR3 coding sequence is TGTGCCAGCAGCCTTTCCGGACGGGGACTGTTTTTT.

The rearrangement uses TRBV6-1 and TRBJ1-5, with a weak D call TRBD1 (5 bases). The CDR3 consists of 17 residues. Germline loops: CDR1 MNHNS, CDR2 SASEGT. The V end lost 3 bases, the J end lost 7 bases, and 22 bases lay between the germline ends. The CDR3 protein is CASSERAQGEDGQPQHF. The CDR3 DNA follows: TGTGCCAGCAGTGAGAGAGCGCAAGGGGAGGACGGACAGCCCCAGCATTTT.

This chain links TRBV11-2 with TRBJ2-7; D is undetermined. The CDR3 runs 12 residues. Trimming cost V 5 bases and J 1 base, with 6 bases left between them. Germline V CDR1 and CDR2: SGHAT, FQNNGV. DNA of the CDR3: TGTGCCAGCAGCGAGGTGTCCTACGAGCAGTACTTC. As protein: CASSEVSYEQYF.

This chain links TRBV9 with TRBJ2-7, with D possibly TRBD1 on 6 matching bases. Germline lookup yields CDR1 SGDLS and CDR2 YYNGEE. V lost 0 bases to trimming and J lost 1 base, with 17 bases between them. The CDR3 extends over 17 amino acids. In DNA, the CDR3 is TGTGCCAGCAGCGTAGGGCCCCGGGACATTGGATCCTACGAGCAGTACTTC. Its protein product is CASSVGPRDIGSYEQYF.

The gene calls are TRBV5-5 and TRBJ1-5; unclear D gene. This CDR3 has 15 amino acids. Per germline, CDR1 SGHKS and CDR2 YYEKEE (reference sequence). The V end was cut by 4 bases, the J end by 3 bases, with 14 bases between. The CDR3 region is CASSPALGNNQPQHF. CDR3 bases: TGTGCCAGCAGCCCGGCCTTGGGCAACAATCAGCCCCAGCATTTT.

The chain uses TRBV30 and TRBJ1-5; the D is unclear. Between the trimmed V and J ends, which lost 4 bases and 4 bases, there was a span of 11 bases. This CDR3 is built from 13 residues. Looked up from germline, CDR1 is GTSNPN and CDR2 is SVGIG (reference sequence). The CDR3 region is CAWTGSDNQPQHF. The CDR3 DNA sequence: TGTGCCTGGACTGGCAGTGATAATCAGCCCCAGCATTTT.